Listed here are 21 T cell receptor beta chains from one sample, sequenced in a study of control samples from healthy donors and cancer patients. Profiled with immunoSEQ multiplex PCR; TCRdb holds only in-frame clones, not every one. This repertoire shows some 73,000 clones, roughly 92% found once; its top ten account for 6.2%. Sequences were obtained from blood. The source is a woman between 40 and 50 years old in good health.

This clone was seen more than once but under ten times. The chain carries TRBV13 and TRBJ2-5; 10 bases line up with TRBD2. The CDR3 runs 17 residues. The germline gives CDR1 PRHDT, CDR2 FYEKMQ (reference sequence). V shed 1 base and J 2 bases; nucleotides not matched to a gene: 7. This chain's CDR3 is CASSLVGLAGAQETQYF. CDR3 in DNA: TGTGCCAGCAGCTTAGTAGGTCTAGCGGGGGCTCAAGAGACCCAGTACTTC. Looking up the rest from reference TRBV13 and TRBJ2-5 gives the full variable domain: AAGVIQSPRHLIKEKRETATLKCYPIPRHDTVYWYQQGPGQDPQFLISFYEKMQSDKGSIPDRFSAQQFSDYHSELNMSSLELGDSALYFCASSLVGLAGAQETQYFGPGTRLLVL.

This sequence joins TRBV2 and TRBJ2-5; D is ambiguous. CDR1 and CDR2 from the germline V gene are SNHLY and FYNNEI. The germline V and J ends were trimmed by 7 bases and 5 bases, with 8 bases remaining between them. This CDR3 has 11 residues. In DNA form, the CDR3 reads TGTGCCAGCAACACGTACGAGACCCAGTACTTC. It codes for CASNTYETQYF.

CDR3 DNA: TGTGCCAGTAGTCTAGGACAGACGAACACTGAAGCTTTCTTT. Translated, it gives CASSLGQTNTEAFF. This chain uses TRBV19 with TRBJ1-1, with D perhaps matching TRBD1 (6 bases). Germline loops: CDR1 LNHDA, CDR2 SQIVND (reference sequence). With 5 bases removed from V and 1 base from J, the gap between germline ends came to 11 bases. This CDR3 has 14 amino acids.

The V gene is TRBV7-2, the J gene TRBJ2-1; 7 positions match TRBD1. V shed 1 base and J 3 bases; nucleotides not matched to a gene: 9. The CDR3 runs 17 residues. The germline V gene encodes CDR1 SGHTA and CDR2 FQGNSA. As DNA, the CDR3 is TGTGCCAGCAGCTTAGACGGTAGTAGGGACAGCTACAATGAGCAGTTCTTC. It specifies CASSLDGSRDSYNEQFF. The full variable domain, with the rest looked up from reference TRBV7-2 and TRBJ2-1, is GAGVSQSPSNKVTEKGKDVELRCDPISGHTALYWYRQSLGQGLEFLIYFQGNSAPDKSGLPSDRFSAERTGGSVSTLTIQRTQQEDSAVYLCASSLDGSRDSYNEQFFGPGTRLTVL.

This chain uses TRBV3-1 (or the pseudogene TRBV3-2) with TRBJ1-4; 7 bases line up with TRBD1. J was trimmed by 4 bases and V by 3 bases; bases with no gene match: 5. Germline loops: CDR1 LGHDT, CDR2 YNNKEL (reference sequence). This CDR3 has 15 amino acids. For the CDR3, the DNA is TGTGCCAGCAGCCAGTTGACAGGGCTTAATGAAAAACTGTTTTTT. Translated: CASSQLTGLNEKLFF.

The rearrangement joins TRBV28 to TRBJ1-2; maybe TRBD1 (5 bases). Germline CDR1 MDHEN, CDR2 SYDVKM. CDR3 length: 13 residues. Trimming cost V 4 bases and J 6 bases, with 12 bases left between them. Written as DNA, the CDR3 is TGTGCCAGCAGTTGGGGGACCAGGAATGGCTACACCTTC. It yields the protein CASSWGTRNGYTF.

The chain links TRBV4-2 to TRBJ1-1; the D gene is possibly TRBD1 (5 bases). V was clipped by 1 base and J by 11 bases, with 8 bases between them. The CDR3 is 11 amino acids. Germline assignment: CDR1 LGHNA and CDR2 YNFKEQ. In DNA, the CDR3 is TGTGCCAGCAGCCAAGCGGGGGACGCTTTCTTT. This codes for CASSQAGDAFF.

The chain has TRBV5-1 and TRBJ2-5, with D possibly TRBD2 on 6 matching bases. CDR3 length: 17 amino acids. The V end lost 7 bases, the J end lost 2 bases, and 24 bases lay between the germline ends. Looked up from germline, CDR1 is SGHRS and CDR2 is YFSETQ. The CDR3 sequence: CASSPFGGVAAQETQYF. CDR3 sequence (DNA): TGCGCCAGCTCCCCTTTTGGAGGGGTAGCGGCACAAGAGACCCAGTACTTC.

The chain couples TRBV18 to TRBJ1-1, with D perhaps TRBD1 (6 bases). V was pared by 2 bases and J by 0 bases, with 13 bases between. The CDR3 has 16 amino acids. Per germline, CDR1 KGHSH and CDR2 LQKENI. The DNA of the CDR3 is TGTGCCAGCTCACCAATGGAGGGGGACATGAACACTGAAGCTTTCTTT. It is translated as CASSPMEGDMNTEAFF. Combining the CDR3 with reference TRBV18 and TRBJ1-1 gives the whole variable domain NAGVMQNPRHLVRRRGQEARLRCSPMKGHSHVYWYRQLPEEGLKFMVYLQKENIIDESGMPKERFSAEFPKEGPSILRIQQVVRGDSAAYFCASSPMEGDMNTEAFFGQGTRLTVV.

The genes are TRBV7-8 and TRBJ2-1, with D tentatively TRBD1 (5 bases). CDR3 length: 12 residues. Germline values: CDR1 SGHVS, CDR2 FQNEAQ. V was shortened by 5 bases and J by 8 bases, with 10 bases between the two germline ends. The CDR3 bases are TGTGCCAGCAGCCGTACCAGGGATGAGCAGTTCTTC. Its translation: CASSRTRDEQFF.

V is TRBV19 and J is TRBJ1-2, with D perhaps matching TRBD1 (5 bases). The germline CDR1 and CDR2 sequences are LNHDA and SQIVND (reference sequence). Trimming left V 5 bases short and J 4 bases short, with 11 bases between. The CDR3 consists of 13 residues. CDR3 sequence: CASSPGTSYGYTF. CDR3 DNA sequence: TGTGCCAGTAGTCCCGGGACCTCCTATGGCTACACCTTC. The full variable domain, its missing parts supplied by reference TRBV19 and TRBJ1-2, is DGGITQSPKYLFRKEGQNVTLSCEQNLNHDAMYWYRQDPGQGLRLIYYSQIVNDFQKGDIAEGYSVSREKKESFPLTVTSAQKNPTAFYLCASSPGTSYGYTFGSGTRLTVV.

Only one count was recorded for this clone. The chain combines TRBV19 with TRBJ2-4; 11 nucleotides line up with TRBD2. From germline, CDR1 is LNHDA and CDR2 SQIVND (reference sequence). Trimming removed 1 base from V and 3 bases from J; junction bases left unmatched: 5. The length of the CDR3 is 17 residues. The CDR3 DNA is TGTGCCAGTAGTATAGGGAATAGCGGGGGGGTCAAAAACATTCAGTACTTC. As protein: CASSIGNSGGVKNIQYF.

V is TRBV6-2 or TRBV6-3 and J is TRBJ1-6; TRBD1 matches 7 bases. Unmatched junction bases numbered 8, after V lost 5 bases and J lost 10 bases. Germline V CDR1 and CDR2: MNHEY, SVGEGT. CDR3 length: 14 residues. In nucleotides, the CDR3 is TGTGCCAGCAGTACGACAGGGCGGGGCTCACCCCTCCACTTT. Encoded protein: CASSTTGRGSPLHF.

The V and J genes are TRBV19 and TRBJ1-2; 10 bases are a match to TRBD1. Germline trimming cut 9 bases from V and 6 bases from J; bases unmatched to any gene: 13. The germline V gene has CDR1 LNHDA and CDR2 SQIVND (reference sequence). The CDR3 sequence is 15 residues long. The CDR3 coding sequence is TGTGCCAGCAGACATCCGGGACAGGGGCCGGATGGCTACACCTTC. This encodes CASRHPGQGPDGYTF.

The chain combines TRBV29-1 with TRBJ1-2, with unresolved D. Germline V CDR1 and CDR2: SQVTM, ANQGSEA. V was shortened by 7 bases and J by 5 bases, with 8 bases between the two germline ends. The CDR3 spans 10 residues. The CDR3 loop reads CSGSRYGYTF. The CDR3, as DNA: TGCAGCGGGAGTCGGTATGGCTACACCTTC.

This chain connects TRBV12-5 to TRBJ2-2; D not resolved. The CDR3 covers 14 residues. CDR1 and CDR2 from the germline V gene are LGHNT and FRNRAP. V lost 0 bases and J 3 bases, leaving 5 bases between the germline ends. CDR3: CASGLVRYTGELFF. DNA for the CDR3: TGTGCTAGTGGTTTGGTACGTTACACCGGGGAGCTGTTTTTT.

The gene calls are TRBV15 and TRBJ1-1, with D tentatively TRBD1 (5 bases). The length of the CDR3 is 13 residues. Trimming stripped 0 bases from V and 8 bases from J, with 10 bases between. From germline, CDR1 is LNHNV and CDR2 YYDKDF (reference sequence). CDR3 bases: TGTGCCACCAGCAGAGATAAGGGGAGGGAAGCTTTCTTT. This translates into CATSRDKGREAFF.

The chain is built from TRBV19 and TRBJ2-7, with a weak D call TRBD2 (6 bases). The CDR3 length is 14 residues. The V gene lost 8 bases and the J gene lost 4 bases, with 18 bases spanning the gap. CDR1 and CDR2 (germline): LNHDA, SQIVND (reference sequence). The CDR3 here is CASGGTRTPYEQYF. CDR3 DNA: TGTGCCAGTGGGGGGACGCGGACCCCTTACGAGCAGTACTTC.

The gene calls are TRBV5-1 and TRBJ2-3; no reliable D call. The V gene lost 4 bases and the J gene lost 0 bases, with 12 bases spanning the gap. The germline CDR1 and CDR2 sequences are SGHRS and YFSETQ. This CDR3 region has 15 residues. The CDR3 DNA follows: TGCGCCAGCAGCCCCAGGTTAACTAGCACAGATACGCAGTATTTT. It translates to CASSPRLTSTDTQYF. Full variable domain (outside the CDR3, taken from reference TRBV5-1 and TRBJ2-3): KAGVTQTPRYLIKTRGQQVTLSCSPISGHRSVSWYQQTPGQGLQFLFEYFSETQRNKGNFPGRFSGRQFSNSRSEMNVSTLELGDSALYLCASSPRLTSTDTQYFGPGTRLTVL.

The table lists this clone with a count of one. V and J are TRBV6-8 and TRBJ1-6, with a possible D match to TRBD1 (5 bases). V was cut by 7 bases and J by 4 bases, with 20 bases left in between. The CDR3 is made up of 17 amino acids. Germline CDR1 reads MNHGY; CDR2 reads SAAAGT. As DNA, the CDR3 is TGTGCCAGCATTCACGGGGGTTACACTGATTATAATTCACCCCTCCACTTT. Its translation: CASIHGGYTDYNSPLHF.

CDR3 DNA: TGTGCCTGGAGTGTTCTAGTAGCAAGTCCAGATACGCAGTATTTT. It yields the protein CAWSVLVASPDTQYF. V is TRBV30 and J is TRBJ2-3; the D is unclear. Germline assignment: CDR1 GTSNPN and CDR2 SVGIG (reference sequence). This CDR3 is built from 15 residues. The V end was cut by 0 bases, the J end by 4 bases, with 14 bases between.